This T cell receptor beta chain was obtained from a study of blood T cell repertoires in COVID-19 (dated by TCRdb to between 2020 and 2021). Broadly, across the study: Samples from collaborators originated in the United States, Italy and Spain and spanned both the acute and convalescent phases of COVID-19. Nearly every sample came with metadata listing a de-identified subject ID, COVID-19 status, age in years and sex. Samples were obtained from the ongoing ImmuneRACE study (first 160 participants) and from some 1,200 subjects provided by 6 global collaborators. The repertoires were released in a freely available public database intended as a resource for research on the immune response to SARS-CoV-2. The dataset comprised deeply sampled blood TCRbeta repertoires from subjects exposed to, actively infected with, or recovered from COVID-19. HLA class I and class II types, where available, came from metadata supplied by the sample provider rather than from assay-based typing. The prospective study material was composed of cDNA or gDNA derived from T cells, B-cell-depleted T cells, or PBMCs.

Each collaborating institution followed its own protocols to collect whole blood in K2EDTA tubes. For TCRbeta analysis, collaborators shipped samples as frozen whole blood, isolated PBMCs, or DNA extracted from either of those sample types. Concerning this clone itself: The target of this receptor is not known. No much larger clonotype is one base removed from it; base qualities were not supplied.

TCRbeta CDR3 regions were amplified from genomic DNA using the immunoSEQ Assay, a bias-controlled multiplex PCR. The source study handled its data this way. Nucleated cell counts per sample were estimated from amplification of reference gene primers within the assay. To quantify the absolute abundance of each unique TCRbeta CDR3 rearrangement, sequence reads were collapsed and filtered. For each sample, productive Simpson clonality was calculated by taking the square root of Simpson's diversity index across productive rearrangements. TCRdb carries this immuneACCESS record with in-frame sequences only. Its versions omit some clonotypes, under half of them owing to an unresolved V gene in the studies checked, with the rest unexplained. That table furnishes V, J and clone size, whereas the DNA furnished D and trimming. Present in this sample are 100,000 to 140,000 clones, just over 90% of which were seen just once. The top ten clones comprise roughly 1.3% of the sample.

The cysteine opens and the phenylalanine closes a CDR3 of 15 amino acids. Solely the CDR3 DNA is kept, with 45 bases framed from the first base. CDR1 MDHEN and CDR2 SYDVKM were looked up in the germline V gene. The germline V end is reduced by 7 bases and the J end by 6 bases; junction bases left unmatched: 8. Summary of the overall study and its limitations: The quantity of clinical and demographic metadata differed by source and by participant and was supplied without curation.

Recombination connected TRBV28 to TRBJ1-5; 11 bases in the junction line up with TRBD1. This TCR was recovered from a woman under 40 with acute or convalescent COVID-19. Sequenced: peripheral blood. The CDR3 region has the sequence CASTFGQGASQPQHF. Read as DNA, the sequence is TGTGCCAGCACCTTCGGACAGGGGGCAAGTCAGCCCCAGCATTTT.